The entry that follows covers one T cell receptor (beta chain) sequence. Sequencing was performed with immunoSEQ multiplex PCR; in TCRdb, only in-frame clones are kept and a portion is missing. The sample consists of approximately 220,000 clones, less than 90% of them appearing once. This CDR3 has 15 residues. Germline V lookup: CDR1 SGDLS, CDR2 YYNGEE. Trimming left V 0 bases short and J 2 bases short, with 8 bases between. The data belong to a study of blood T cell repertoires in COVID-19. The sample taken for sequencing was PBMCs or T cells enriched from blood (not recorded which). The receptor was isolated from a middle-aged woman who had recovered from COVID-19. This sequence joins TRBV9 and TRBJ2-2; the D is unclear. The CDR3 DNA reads TGTGCCAGCAGCGTAGGTGCGGCTAACACCGGGGAGCTGTTTTTT. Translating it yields CASSVGAANTGELFF.